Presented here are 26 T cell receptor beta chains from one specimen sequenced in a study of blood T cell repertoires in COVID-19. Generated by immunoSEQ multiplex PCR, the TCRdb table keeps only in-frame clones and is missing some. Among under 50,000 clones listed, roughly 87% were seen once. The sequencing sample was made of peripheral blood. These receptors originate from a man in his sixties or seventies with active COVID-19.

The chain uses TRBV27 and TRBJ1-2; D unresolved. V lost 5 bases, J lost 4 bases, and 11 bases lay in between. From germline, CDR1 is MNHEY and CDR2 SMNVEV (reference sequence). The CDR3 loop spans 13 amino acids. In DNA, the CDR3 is TGTGCCAGCAGTCGAGGCTCGTCCTATGGCTACACCTTC. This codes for CASSRGSSYGYTF.

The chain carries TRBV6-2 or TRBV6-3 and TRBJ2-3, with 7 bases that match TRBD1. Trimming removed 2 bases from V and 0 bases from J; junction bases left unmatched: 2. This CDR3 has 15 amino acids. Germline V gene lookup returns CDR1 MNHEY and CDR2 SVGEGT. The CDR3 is CASSYEGASTDTQYF. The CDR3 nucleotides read TGTGCCAGCAGTTACGAGGGGGCCAGCACAGATACGCAGTATTTT.

The CDR3 region is CASSEHSGGNNEQFF. The CDR3 DNA reads TGTGCCAGCAGCGAGCATAGCGGGGGAAACAATGAGCAGTTCTTC. The chain couples TRBV25-1 to TRBJ2-1, with 9 bases that match TRBD2. CDR1 is MGHDK and CDR2 is SYGVNS in the germline V gene. CDR3 length: 15 amino acids. Trimming at V came to 6 bases and at J to 5 bases, leaving 8 bases not matched to a gene.

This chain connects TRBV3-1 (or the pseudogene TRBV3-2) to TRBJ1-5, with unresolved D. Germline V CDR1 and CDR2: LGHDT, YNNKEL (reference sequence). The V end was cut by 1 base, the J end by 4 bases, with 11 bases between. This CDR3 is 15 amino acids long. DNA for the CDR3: TGTGCCAGCAGCCAAGGTATCTCCTTTAATCAGCCCCAGCATTTT. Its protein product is CASSQGISFNQPQHF.

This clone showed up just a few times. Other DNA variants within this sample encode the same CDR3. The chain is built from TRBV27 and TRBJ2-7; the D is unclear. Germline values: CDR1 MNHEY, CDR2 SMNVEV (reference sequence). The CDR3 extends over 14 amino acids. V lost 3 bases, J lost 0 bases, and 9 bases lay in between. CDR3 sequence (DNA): TGTGCCAGCAGTTTGAGAGACACCTCCTACGAGCAGTACTTC. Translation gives CASSLRDTSYEQYF.

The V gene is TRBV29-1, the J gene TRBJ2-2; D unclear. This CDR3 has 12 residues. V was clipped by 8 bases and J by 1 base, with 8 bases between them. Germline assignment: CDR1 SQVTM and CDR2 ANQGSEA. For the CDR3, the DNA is TGCAGCACCCGACAGAACACCGGGGAGCTGTTTTTT. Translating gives CSTRQNTGELFF.

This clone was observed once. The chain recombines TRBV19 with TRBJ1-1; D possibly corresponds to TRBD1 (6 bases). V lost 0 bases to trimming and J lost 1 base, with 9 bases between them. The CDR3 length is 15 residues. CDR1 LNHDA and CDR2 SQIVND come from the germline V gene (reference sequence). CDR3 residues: CASSIDPGQNTEAFF. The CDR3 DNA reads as TGTGCCAGTAGTATAGATCCGGGACAGAACACTGAAGCTTTCTTT.

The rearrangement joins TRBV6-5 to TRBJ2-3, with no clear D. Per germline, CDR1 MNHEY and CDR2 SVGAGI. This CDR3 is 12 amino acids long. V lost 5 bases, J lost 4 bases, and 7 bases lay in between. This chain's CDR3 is CASSPVPDTQYF. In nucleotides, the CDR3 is TGTGCCAGCAGTCCCGTCCCAGATACGCAGTATTTT.

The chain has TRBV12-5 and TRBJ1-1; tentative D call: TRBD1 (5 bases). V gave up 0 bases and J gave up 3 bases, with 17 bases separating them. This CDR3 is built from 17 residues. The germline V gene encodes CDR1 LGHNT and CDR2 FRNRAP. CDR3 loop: CASGLVFYGVGDTEAFF. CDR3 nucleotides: TGTGCTAGTGGTTTGGTATTTTATGGGGTAGGGGACACTGAAGCTTTCTTT.

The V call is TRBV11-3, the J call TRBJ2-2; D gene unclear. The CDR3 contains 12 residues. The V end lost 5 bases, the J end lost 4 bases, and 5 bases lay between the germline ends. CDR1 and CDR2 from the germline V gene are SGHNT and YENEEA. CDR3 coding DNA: TGTGCCAGCAGCACTCGCACCGGGGAGCTGTTTTTT. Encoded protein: CASSTRTGELFF.

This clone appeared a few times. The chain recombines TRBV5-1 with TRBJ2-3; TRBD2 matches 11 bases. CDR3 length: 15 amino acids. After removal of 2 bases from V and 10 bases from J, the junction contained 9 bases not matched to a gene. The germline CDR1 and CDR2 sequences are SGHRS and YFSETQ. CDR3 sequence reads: CASSFSGGADFAQYF. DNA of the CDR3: TGCGCCAGCAGCTTTAGCGGGGGGGCGGATTTCGCGCAGTATTTT. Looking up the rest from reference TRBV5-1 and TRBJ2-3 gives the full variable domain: KAGVTQTPRYLIKTRGQQVTLSCSPISGHRSVSWYQQTPGQGLQFLFEYFSETQRNKGNFPGRFSGRQFSNSRSEMNVSTLELGDSALYLCASSFSGGADFAQYFGPGTRLTVL.

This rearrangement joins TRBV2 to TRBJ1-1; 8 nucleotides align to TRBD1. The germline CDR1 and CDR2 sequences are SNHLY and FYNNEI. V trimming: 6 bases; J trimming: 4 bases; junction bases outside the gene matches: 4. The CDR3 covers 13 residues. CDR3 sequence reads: CASRGDRGTEAFF. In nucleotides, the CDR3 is TGTGCCAGCAGGGGCGACAGGGGCACTGAAGCTTTCTTT.

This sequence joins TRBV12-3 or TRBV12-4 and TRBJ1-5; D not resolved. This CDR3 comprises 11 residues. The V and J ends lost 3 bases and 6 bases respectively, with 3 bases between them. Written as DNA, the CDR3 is TGTGCCAGCAGTTTGAGTCAGCCCCAGCATTTT. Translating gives CASSLSQPQHF.

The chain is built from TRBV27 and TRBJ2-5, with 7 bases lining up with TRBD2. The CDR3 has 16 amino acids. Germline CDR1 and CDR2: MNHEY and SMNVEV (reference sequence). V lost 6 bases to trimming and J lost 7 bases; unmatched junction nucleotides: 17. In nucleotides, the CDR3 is TGTGCCAGCAGGGGGGTGGCTAGCGGAGGACTGGGGACCCAGTACTTC. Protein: CASRGVASGGLGTQYF.

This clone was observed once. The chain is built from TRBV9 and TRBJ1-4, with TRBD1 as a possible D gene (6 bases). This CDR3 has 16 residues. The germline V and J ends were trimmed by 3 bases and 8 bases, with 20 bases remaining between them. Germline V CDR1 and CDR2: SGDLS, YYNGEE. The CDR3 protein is CASSGRGQGFGEKLFF. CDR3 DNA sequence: TGTGCCAGCAGCGGGAGAGGGCAGGGGTTTGGAGAAAAACTGTTTTTT.

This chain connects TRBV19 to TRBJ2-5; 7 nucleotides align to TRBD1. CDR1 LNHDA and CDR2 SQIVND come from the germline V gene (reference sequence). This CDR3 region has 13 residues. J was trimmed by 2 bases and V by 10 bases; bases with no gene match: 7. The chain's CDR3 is CATGRGRQETQYF. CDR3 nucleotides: TGTGCCACCGGTAGGGGGCGGCAAGAGACCCAGTACTTC.

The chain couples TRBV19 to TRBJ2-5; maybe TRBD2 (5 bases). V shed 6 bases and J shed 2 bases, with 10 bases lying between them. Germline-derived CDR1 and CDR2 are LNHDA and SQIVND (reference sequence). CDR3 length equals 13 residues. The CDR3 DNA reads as TGTGCCAGTAGGTCCCTAGCTCAAGAGACCCAGTACTTC. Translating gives CASRSLAQETQYF.

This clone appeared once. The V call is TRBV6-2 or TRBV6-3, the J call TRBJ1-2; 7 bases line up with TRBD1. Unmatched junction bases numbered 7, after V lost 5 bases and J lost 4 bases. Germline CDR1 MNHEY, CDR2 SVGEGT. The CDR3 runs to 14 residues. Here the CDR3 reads CASSPQGNFYGYTF. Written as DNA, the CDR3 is TGTGCCAGCAGTCCACAGGGGAACTTCTATGGCTACACCTTC.

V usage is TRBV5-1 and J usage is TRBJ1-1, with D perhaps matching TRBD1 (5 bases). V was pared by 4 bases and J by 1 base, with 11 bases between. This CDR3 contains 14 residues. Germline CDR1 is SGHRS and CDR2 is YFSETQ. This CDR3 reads CASSMDTTNTEAFF. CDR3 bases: TGCGCCAGCAGCATGGACACCACGAACACTGAAGCTTTCTTT.

In DNA form, the CDR3 reads TGTGCCAGTAGTCCTTCCGCCGGGACTAGCCCCTTCTACGAGCAGTACTTC. As protein: CASSPSAGTSPFYEQYF. This chain joins TRBV19 and TRBJ2-7; TRBD2 matches 9 bases. Germline values: CDR1 LNHDA, CDR2 SQIVND (reference sequence). This CDR3 contains 17 residues. Trimming took 5 bases from V and 3 from J; bases not matched to a gene: 14.

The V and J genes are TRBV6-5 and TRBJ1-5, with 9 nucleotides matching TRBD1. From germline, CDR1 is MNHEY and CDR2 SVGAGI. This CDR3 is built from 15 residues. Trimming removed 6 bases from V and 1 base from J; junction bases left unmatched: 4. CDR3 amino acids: CASRGDRASNQPQHF. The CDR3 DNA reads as TGTGCCAGCAGAGGGGACAGGGCCAGCAATCAGCCCCAGCATTTT.

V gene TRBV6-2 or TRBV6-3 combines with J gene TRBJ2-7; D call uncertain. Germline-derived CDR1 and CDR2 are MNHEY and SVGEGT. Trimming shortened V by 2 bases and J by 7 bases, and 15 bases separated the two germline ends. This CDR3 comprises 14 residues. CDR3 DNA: TGTGCCAGCAGTTACCCCCCGGGTCCCCAGGAGCAGTACTTC. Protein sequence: CASSYPPGPQEQYF.

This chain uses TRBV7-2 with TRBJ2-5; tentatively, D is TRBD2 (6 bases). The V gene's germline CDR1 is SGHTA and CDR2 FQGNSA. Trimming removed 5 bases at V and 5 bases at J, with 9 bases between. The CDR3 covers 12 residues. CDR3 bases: TGTGCCAGCAGCCTCCGGGGGGAGACCCAGTACTTC. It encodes CASSLRGETQYF. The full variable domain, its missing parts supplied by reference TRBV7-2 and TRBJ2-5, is GAGVSQSPSNKVTEKGKDVELRCDPISGHTALYWYRQSLGQGLEFLIYFQGNSAPDKSGLPSDRFSAERTGGSVSTLTIQRTQQEDSAVYLCASSLRGETQYFGPGTRLLVL.

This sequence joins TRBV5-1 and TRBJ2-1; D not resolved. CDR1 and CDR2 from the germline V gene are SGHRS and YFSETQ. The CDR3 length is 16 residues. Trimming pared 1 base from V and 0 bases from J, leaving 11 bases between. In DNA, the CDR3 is TGCGCCAGCAGCTTGTTACAGCTCAGCTCCTACAATGAGCAGTTCTTC. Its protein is CASSLLQLSSYNEQFF. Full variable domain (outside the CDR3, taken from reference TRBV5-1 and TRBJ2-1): KAGVTQTPRYLIKTRGQQVTLSCSPISGHRSVSWYQQTPGQGLQFLFEYFSETQRNKGNFPGRFSGRQFSNSRSEMNVSTLELGDSALYLCASSLLQLSSYNEQFFGPGTRLTVL.

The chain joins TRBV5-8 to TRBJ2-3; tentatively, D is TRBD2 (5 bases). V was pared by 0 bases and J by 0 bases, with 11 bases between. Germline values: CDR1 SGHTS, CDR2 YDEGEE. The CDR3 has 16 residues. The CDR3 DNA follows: TGTGCCAGCAGCTTGGGGACTCCCCAAAGCACAGATACGCAGTATTTT. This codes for CASSLGTPQSTDTQYF.

DNA of the CDR3: TGTGCCAGCAGCTTAACCGGGACAGGGGGCACAGATACGCAGTATTTT. It encodes CASSLTGTGGTDTQYF. V and J are TRBV5-4 and TRBJ2-3; 10 bases agree with TRBD1. J lost 1 base, V lost 2 bases, and 4 bases had no gene match. The CDR3 is 16 residues long. Per germline, CDR1 SGHNT and CDR2 YYREEE (reference sequence).